Below, one TCR beta chain is given with its context. The data were taken from a study of T-cell reconstitution after alpha-beta-depleted transplantation in children. The CDR3 extends over 16 amino acids. V lost 5 bases to trimming and J lost 1 base, with 18 bases between them. The authors prepared the TCRbeta library with unique molecular identifiers. TCRdb reanalysed the PCR reads using MiXCR and keeps one entry per CDR3 protein. The repertoire holds about 340,000 distinct CDR3 sequences, with 9% to 12% as singletons. This chain joins TRBV12-3 or TRBV12-4 and TRBJ2-7, with D possibly matching TRBD2 (6 bases). Sample: PBMCs from the stem cell graft donor, taken from the stem cell graft. The sequence was collected from a human donor who donated a stem cell graft to a child with acute lymphoblastic leukemia. CDR3 bases: TGTGCCAGCAGTCATACCAGGGTCGGGGGTTCCTACGAGCAGTACTTC. This encodes CASSHTRVGGSYEQYF.